The 32 T cell receptor beta chains in this list originate from one sample, sequenced in a study of blood T cell repertoires in COVID-19 (dated by TCRdb to 2018 to 2020). Libraries came from the immunoSEQ multiplex PCR assay. TCRdb holds this immuneACCESS table with in-frame rearrangements only. Some clones are missing; in checked studies, unresolved V genes explain under half, and the rest has no known cause. In all, the sample holds some 220,000 clones, and 82% of those were seen once. Approximately 5.2% of the sample comes from the top ten. The source material was peripheral blood. The source is a woman in her 70s with COVID-19, enrolled during active disease.

V is TRBV6-6 and J is TRBJ2-7; D is ambiguous. V lost 7 bases and J 1 base, leaving 8 bases between the germline ends. The V gene's germline CDR1 is MNHNY and CDR2 SVGAGI (reference sequence). This CDR3 is built from 12 residues. The DNA for the CDR3 is TGTGCCAGCAAGCTAGGTTCCTACGAGCAGTACTTC. Protein: CASKLGSYEQYF.

The chain links TRBV29-1 to TRBJ2-3; TRBD2 matches 14 bases. Trimming removed 7 bases from V and 4 bases from J; junction bases left unmatched: 4. This CDR3 region has 14 residues. CDR1 SQVTM and CDR2 ANQGSEA come from the germline V gene. The DNA for the CDR3 is TGCAGCGGAGGGACTAGCGGGAGTGCAGATACGCAGTATTTT. Its translation is CSGGTSGSADTQYF.

The CDR3 sequence: CASSQQGSGNQPQHF. In nucleotides, the CDR3 is TGTGCCAGCAGCCAGCAGGGGAGTGGCAATCAGCCCCAGCATTTT. V is TRBV6-1 and J is TRBJ1-5, with TRBD1 as a possible D gene (6 bases). CDR1 and CDR2 (germline): MNHNS, SASEGT. V shed 6 bases and J shed 2 bases, with 14 bases lying between them. The CDR3 spans 15 residues.

V and J are TRBV18 and TRBJ2-7, with 10 positions matching TRBD1. Germline V gene data show CDR1 as KGHSH and CDR2 as LQKENI. The CDR3 sequence is 15 residues long. Trimming at V came to 3 bases and at J to 1 base, leaving 3 bases not matched to a gene. In nucleotides, the CDR3 is TGTGCCAGCTCACCGGGACAGGGGTTATCCTACGAGCAGTACTTC. It encodes CASSPGQGLSYEQYF.

The chain employs TRBV19 and TRBJ2-4, with a possible D match to TRBD2 (6 bases). Germline lookup yields CDR1 LNHDA and CDR2 SQIVND (reference sequence). V was trimmed by 7 bases and J by 11 bases, leaving 15 bases between them. The CDR3 extends over 12 amino acids. This chain's CDR3 is CASTHDPGVQYF. The CDR3 coding sequence is TGTGCCAGTACCCACGACCCGGGGGTTCAGTACTTC.

The rearrangement uses TRBV11-2 and TRBJ1-3, with D possibly TRBD1 on 6 matching bases. CDR3 length: 16 residues. Trimming shortened V by 5 bases and J by 0 bases, and 14 bases separated the two germline ends. Germline-derived CDR1 and CDR2 are SGHAT and FQNNGV. As DNA, the CDR3 is TGTGCCAGCAGCGCATCCTCGACAGGCTCTGGAAACACCATATATTTT. Translating it yields CASSASSTGSGNTIYF.

The CDR3 DNA reads TGTGCCAGCAGCTTAGGGGGTCGGGGTTACACAGATACGCAGTATTTT. Its translation is CASSLGGRGYTDTQYF. V is TRBV7-9 and J is TRBJ2-3; a weak D match, TRBD2 (5 bases). Per germline, CDR1 SEHNR and CDR2 FQNEAQ (reference sequence). CDR3 length: 16 amino acids. V lost 1 base, J lost 2 bases, and 13 bases lay in between.

Concerning this clone: Other DNA sequences in the sample encode the same CDR3. The chain uses TRBV5-1 and TRBJ1-1; 7 positions agree with TRBD1. The CDR3 consists of 15 residues. CDR1 and CDR2 from the germline V gene are SGHRS and YFSETQ. V gave up 5 bases and J gave up 0 bases; unmatched junction bases: 7. The CDR3 is CASSLKTGLNTEAFF. Written as DNA, the CDR3 is TGCGCCAGCAGTTTGAAGACAGGGTTGAACACTGAAGCTTTCTTT.

The V call is TRBV5-1, the J call TRBJ1-1, with D perhaps TRBD1 (6 bases). Germline-derived CDR1 and CDR2 are SGHRS and YFSETQ. This CDR3 has 21 amino acids. The V gene lost 0 bases and the J gene lost 0 bases, with 27 bases spanning the gap. CDR3 protein: CASSLVAGKQGVMGMNTEAFF. The CDR3 DNA reads as TGCGCCAGCAGCTTGGTGGCAGGGAAACAGGGCGTCATGGGCATGAACACTGAAGCTTTCTTT.

This chain joins TRBV6-2 or TRBV6-3 and TRBJ2-4; 11 nucleotides match TRBD2. The CDR3 covers 18 residues. Germline values: CDR1 MNHEY, CDR2 SVGEGT. V trimming: 4 bases; J trimming: 5 bases; junction bases outside the gene matches: 13. CDR3 DNA: TGTGCCAGCAGTTTCACTAGCGGGAGAGGCAATTGGGAAAACATTCAGTACTTC. It translates to CASSFTSGRGNWENIQYF.

This clone was detected once. The J gene is TRBJ2-7, the V gene TRBV14; D may be TRBD1 (6 bases). The CDR3 is made up of 15 amino acids. Per germline, CDR1 SGHDN and CDR2 FVKESK. V lost 3 bases, J lost 5 bases, and 17 bases lay in between. The CDR3 DNA reads as TGTGCCAGCAGCCACCAGGACAGAAGGGGTAACGAGCAGTACTTC. Protein product: CASSHQDRRGNEQYF.

The chain combines TRBV28 with TRBJ1-4, with 7 positions matching TRBD1. J gave up 8 bases and V 10 bases, and 7 bases lay outside the gene matches. Germline V gene data show CDR1 as MDHEN and CDR2 as SYDVKM. The CDR3 has 12 residues. CDR3 coding DNA: TGTGCCATCAGACAGGGTAAAGAAAAACTGTTTTTT. Translating gives CAIRQGKEKLFF.

In nucleotides, the CDR3 is TGTGCCAGCAGCCAAGCCGGGGCAGGGGACTATGGGGCCAACGTCCTGACTTTC. Residues: CASSQAGAGDYGANVLTF. The chain has TRBV3-1 (or the pseudogene TRBV3-2) and TRBJ2-6; weak D call: TRBD2 (7 bases). Germline assignment: CDR1 LGHDT and CDR2 YNNKEL (reference sequence). Deletions cut 1 base from V and 3 bases from J, with 16 bases between. CDR3 size: 18 residues.

V usage is TRBV30 and J usage is TRBJ2-5, with 7 nucleotides matching TRBD2. Trimming took 0 bases from V and 5 from J; bases not matched to a gene: 9. Germline CDR1 and CDR2: GTSNPN and SVGIG (reference sequence). The CDR3 totals 15 residues. The CDR3 DNA is TGTGCCTGGAGTGTAGGGGCGGGAGTGGGGGAGACCCAGTACTTC. Translating gives CAWSVGAGVGETQYF. The entire variable domain, with the rest obtained from reference TRBV30 and TRBJ2-5, is as follows: SQTIHQWPATLVQPVGSPLSLECTVEGTSNPNLYWYRQAAGRGLQLLFYSVGIGQISSEVPQNLSASRPQDRQFILSSKKLLLSDSGFYLCAWSVGAGVGETQYFGPGTRLLVL.

The chain combines TRBV5-4 with TRBJ2-7; TRBD2 aligns across 12 bases. Germline V gene data show CDR1 as SGHNT and CDR2 as YYREEE (reference sequence). The CDR3 sequence is 17 residues long. The ends lost 2 bases at V and 1 base at J; junction bases unmatched: 7. CDR3 sequence reads: CASSFGNLAGGSYEQYF. As DNA, the CDR3 is TGTGCCAGCAGCTTTGGGAATCTAGCGGGAGGGTCCTACGAGCAGTACTTC.

The V and J genes are TRBV10-3 and TRBJ1-2, with 11 bases identical to TRBD1. V shed 7 bases, J shed 4 bases, and the junction held 5 bases outside the gene matches. The CDR3 loop spans 14 amino acids. CDR1 is ENHRY and CDR2 is SYGVKD in the germline V gene. The CDR3 is CAINLGQGGYGYTF. The CDR3 DNA reads as TGTGCCATCAATCTGGGACAGGGGGGCTATGGCTACACCTTC.

The CDR3: CASSESLSPGTGPTGELFF. The DNA of the CDR3 is TGCGCCAGCAGTGAGTCTCTTAGTCCCGGGACAGGCCCGACCGGGGAGCTGTTTTTT. The V and J genes are TRBV10-1 and TRBJ2-2; 8 bases align to TRBD1. Germline V CDR1 and CDR2: WNHNN, SYGVQD (reference sequence). CDR3 length: 19 amino acids. The V gene end was trimmed by 0 bases and the J gene end by 5 bases; junction bases not matched to a gene: 14.

The V gene is TRBV10-3, the J gene TRBJ1-1; the D gene is possibly TRBD1 (5 bases). Germline lookup yields CDR1 ENHRY and CDR2 SYGVKD. Between the trimmed V and J ends, which lost 1 base and 1 base, there was a span of 7 bases. The CDR3 contains 14 residues. The CDR3 bases are TGTGCCATCAGTGAGTTGCAGGGGAACACTGAAGCTTTCTTT. Amino acids: CAISELQGNTEAFF.

The chain joins TRBV20-1 to TRBJ2-1; D is possibly TRBD2 (6 bases). This CDR3 spans 15 amino acids. V dropped 3 bases and J dropped 1 base, with 13 bases sitting between them. In germline, CDR1 is DFQATT, CDR2 SNEGSKA (reference sequence). In nucleotides, the CDR3 is TGCAGTGCTAGTCGGCAACTAGCATCCTACAATGAGCAGTTCTTC. It yields the protein CSASRQLASYNEQFF.

This clone was seen once. The chain links TRBV6-5 to TRBJ2-2; TRBD1 is a possible D gene (5 bases). The CDR3 extends over 15 amino acids. Deletions cut 6 bases from V and 3 bases from J, with 14 bases between. CDR1 MNHEY and CDR2 SVGAGI come from the germline V gene. The CDR3 region has the DNA TGTGCCAGCAGAAATCCAGGGTTGGACACCGGGGAGCTGTTTTTT. It codes for CASRNPGLDTGELFF.

The genes are TRBV11-3 and TRBJ2-1; 15 positions match TRBD2. Trimming at V came to 5 bases and at J to 6 bases, leaving 2 bases not matched to a gene. This CDR3 is built from 15 residues. Germline lookup yields CDR1 SGHNT and CDR2 YENEEA. CDR3 in amino acids: CASSLGLAGGNEQFF. The CDR3 region has the DNA TGTGCCAGCAGCCTGGGACTAGCGGGAGGCAATGAGCAGTTCTTC.

The chain uses TRBV10-3 and TRBJ2-1; perhaps TRBD2 as D (6 bases). Looked up from germline, CDR1 is ENHRY and CDR2 is SYGVKD. V was trimmed by 0 bases and J by 9 bases, leaving 9 bases between them. The length of the CDR3 is 13 residues. CDR3 sequence: CAISESKEGEQFF. Written as DNA, the CDR3 is TGTGCCATCAGTGAGTCGAAGGAGGGTGAGCAGTTCTTC.

This clone was detected once. V usage is TRBV27 and J usage is TRBJ2-2; 8 nucleotides match TRBD2. The CDR3 is made up of 14 amino acids. From germline, CDR1 is MNHEY and CDR2 SMNVEV (reference sequence). The J segment lost 3 bases and the V segment lost 5 bases, leaving 2 bases of the junction unmatched. The CDR3 bases are TGTGCCAGCAGTGGCGGGAGGCACACCGGGGAGCTGTTTTTT. Translation: CASSGGRHTGELFF.

This clone was picked up one time. The chain combines TRBV7-3 with TRBJ2-1; 11 positions match TRBD2. The germline gives CDR1 SGHTA, CDR2 FQGTGA. The length of the CDR3 is 15 residues. V lost 2 bases, J lost 9 bases, and 6 bases stayed unmatched. In DNA, the CDR3 is TGTGCCAGCAGCTTACAACTAGCGGGAGCGGTTGAGCAGTTCTTC. Protein: CASSLQLAGAVEQFF.

V usage is TRBV28 and J usage is TRBJ1-5, with unresolved D. Trimming stripped 10 bases from V and 0 bases from J, with 16 bases between. Germline values: CDR1 MDHEN, CDR2 SYDVKM. This CDR3 contains 15 residues. CDR3 protein: CATFPGGPSNQPQHF. CDR3 DNA: TGTGCCACCTTCCCCGGCGGGCCTAGCAATCAGCCCCAGCATTTT. Using reference TRBV28 and TRBJ1-5 for the parts outside the CDR3, the full variable domain is DVKVTQSSRYLVKRTGEKVFLECVQDMDHENMFWYRQDPGLGLRLIYFSYDVKMKEKGDIPEGYSVSREKKERFSLILESASTNQTSMYLCATFPGGPSNQPQHFGDGTRLSIL.

CDR3 DNA: TGTGCCACCAGTGAAACAGGGGGCGCGGACTATGGCTACACCTTC. Translated, it gives CATSETGGADYGYTF. V usage is TRBV24-1 and J usage is TRBJ1-2; the match to TRBD1 covers 9 bases. The CDR3 contains 15 residues. The germline V gene encodes CDR1 KGHDR and CDR2 SFDVKD. Trimming removed 4 bases from V and 3 bases from J; junction bases left unmatched: 5.

This rearrangement joins TRBV29-1 to TRBJ2-3; 10 positions agree with TRBD1. The germline V gene encodes CDR1 SQVTM and CDR2 ANQGSEA. CDR3 length: 14 amino acids. Trimming took 7 bases from V and 2 from J; bases not matched to a gene: 6. The CDR3 is CSGLGTGATDTQYF. In nucleotides, the CDR3 is TGCAGCGGGCTAGGGACAGGGGCCACAGATACGCAGTATTTT.

The rearrangement joins TRBV19 to TRBJ2-7, with 10 bases fitting TRBD2. V lost 8 bases, J lost 0 bases, and 7 bases stayed unmatched. The CDR3 contains 15 residues. Looked up from germline, CDR1 is LNHDA and CDR2 is SQIVND (reference sequence). The CDR3 here is CASGTASGSSYEQYF. The CDR3 DNA is TGTGCCAGTGGTACAGCTAGCGGGAGCTCCTACGAGCAGTACTTC.

This clone was counted a few times. The rearrangement links TRBV6-5 to TRBJ2-3; possibly TRBD2 for D (6 bases). The germline CDR1 and CDR2 sequences are MNHEY and SVGAGI. Trimming shortened V by 6 bases and J by 2 bases, and 12 bases separated the two germline ends. This CDR3 comprises 14 residues. The CDR3 protein is CASRAGFLTDTQYF. The DNA for the CDR3 is TGTGCCAGCAGGGCGGGGTTTCTCACAGATACGCAGTATTTT.

J is TRBJ2-7 and V is TRBV7-2; perhaps TRBD2 as D (6 bases). Trimming left V 5 bases short and J 1 base short, with 21 bases between. This CDR3 contains 17 residues. Germline V gene lookup returns CDR1 SGHTA and CDR2 FQGNSA. The CDR3 DNA reads as TGTGCCAGCAGCCAATCCTTGGGTAGCGGCCTATCCTACGAGCAGTACTTC. Translated: CASSQSLGSGLSYEQYF. Together with reference TRBV7-2 and TRBJ2-7, the CDR3 gives the full variable domain: GAGVSQSPSNKVTEKGKDVELRCDPISGHTALYWYRQSLGQGLEFLIYFQGNSAPDKSGLPSDRFSAERTGGSVSTLTIQRTQQEDSAVYLCASSQSLGSGLSYEQYFGPGTRLTVT.

This chain uses TRBV7-8 with TRBJ1-2; D is unresolved. Trimming cost V 5 bases and J 4 bases, with 14 bases left between them. The germline V gene encodes CDR1 SGHVS and CDR2 FQNEAQ. The CDR3 is 14 residues long. CDR3 DNA: TGTGCCAGCAGCCCCTCGGGGAGGAGCTATGGCTACACCTTC. Amino acids: CASSPSGRSYGYTF.

V is TRBV30 and J is TRBJ1-2; 7 bases line up with TRBD1. Germline V gene data show CDR1 as GTSNPN and CDR2 as SVGIG (reference sequence). The V gene end was trimmed by 3 bases and the J gene end by 8 bases; junction bases not matched to a gene: 9. The CDR3 contains 13 residues. The CDR3 DNA is TGTGCCTGGAGCCCAAACGGGGACAGAGGCTACACCTTC. As protein: CAWSPNGDRGYTF.